This T cell receptor (beta chain) comes out of a study of blood T cell repertoires in COVID-19. About the research overall: Researchers got acute and convalescent COVID-19 samples from the United States, Italy and Spain. The cDNA or gDNA used as material had been derived from T cells, B-cell-depleted T cells, or PBMCs.

CDR1 is MDHEN and CDR2 is SYDVKM in the germline V gene. V lost 7 bases to trimming and J lost 4 bases, with 16 bases between them. The CDR3 has 14 residues. Assay: immunoSEQ multiplex PCR; the TCRdb copy retains only in-frame clones and omits some. The sample holds 50,000 to 65,000 clones; 80% to 85% are singletons and the top ten take more than 15%. Enrolled during active infection, Seattle patients were then followed longitudinally. This TCR came from a man aged 60 to 75 with COVID-19, enrolled during active disease. The specimen was peripheral blood. The V gene is TRBV28, the J gene TRBJ1-1, with D perhaps matching TRBD1 (6 bases). The CDR3 region is CASITGTHITEAFF. The CDR3 DNA is TGTGCCAGCATAACCGGGACACACATCACTGAAGCTTTCTTT.